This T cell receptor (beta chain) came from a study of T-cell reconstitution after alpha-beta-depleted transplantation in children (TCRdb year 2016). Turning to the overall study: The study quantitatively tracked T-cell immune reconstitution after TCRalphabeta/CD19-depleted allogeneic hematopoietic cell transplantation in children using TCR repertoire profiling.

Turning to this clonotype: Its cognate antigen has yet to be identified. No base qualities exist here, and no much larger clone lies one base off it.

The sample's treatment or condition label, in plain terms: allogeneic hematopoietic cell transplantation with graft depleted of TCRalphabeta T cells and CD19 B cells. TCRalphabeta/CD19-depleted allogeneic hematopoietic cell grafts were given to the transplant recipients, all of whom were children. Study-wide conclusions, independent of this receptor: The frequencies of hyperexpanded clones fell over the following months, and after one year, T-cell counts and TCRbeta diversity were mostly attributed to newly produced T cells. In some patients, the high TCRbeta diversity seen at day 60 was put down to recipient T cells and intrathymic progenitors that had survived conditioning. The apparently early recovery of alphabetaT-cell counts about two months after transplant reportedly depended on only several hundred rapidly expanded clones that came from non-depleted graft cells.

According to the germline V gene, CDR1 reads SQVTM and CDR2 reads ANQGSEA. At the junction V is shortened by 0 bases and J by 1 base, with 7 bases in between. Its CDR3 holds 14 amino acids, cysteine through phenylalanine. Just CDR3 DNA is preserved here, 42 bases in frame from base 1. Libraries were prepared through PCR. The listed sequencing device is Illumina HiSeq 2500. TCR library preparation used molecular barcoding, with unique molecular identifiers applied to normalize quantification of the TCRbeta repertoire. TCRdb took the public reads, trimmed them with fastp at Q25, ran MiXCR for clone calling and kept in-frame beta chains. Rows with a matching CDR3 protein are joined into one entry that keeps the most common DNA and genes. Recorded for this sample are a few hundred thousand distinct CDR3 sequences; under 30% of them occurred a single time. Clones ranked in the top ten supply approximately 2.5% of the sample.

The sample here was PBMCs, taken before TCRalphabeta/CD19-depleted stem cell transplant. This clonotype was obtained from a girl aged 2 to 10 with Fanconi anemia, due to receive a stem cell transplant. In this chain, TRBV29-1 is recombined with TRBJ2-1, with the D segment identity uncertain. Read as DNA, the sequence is TGCAGCGTTGAAGATCTTTTTTCCTACAATGAGCAGTTCTTC. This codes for CSVEDLFSYNEQFF.